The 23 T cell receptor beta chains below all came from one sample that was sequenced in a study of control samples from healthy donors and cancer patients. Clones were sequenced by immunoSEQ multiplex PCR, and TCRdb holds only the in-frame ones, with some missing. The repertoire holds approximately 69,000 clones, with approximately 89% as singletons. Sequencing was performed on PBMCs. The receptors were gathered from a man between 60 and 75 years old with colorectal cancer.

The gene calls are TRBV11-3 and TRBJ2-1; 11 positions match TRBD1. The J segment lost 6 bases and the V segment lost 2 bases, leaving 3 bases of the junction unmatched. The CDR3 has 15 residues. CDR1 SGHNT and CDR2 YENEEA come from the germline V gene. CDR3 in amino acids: CASSLRGTGGNEQFF. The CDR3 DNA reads TGTGCCAGCAGCTTAAGGGGGACAGGGGGCAATGAGCAGTTCTTC.

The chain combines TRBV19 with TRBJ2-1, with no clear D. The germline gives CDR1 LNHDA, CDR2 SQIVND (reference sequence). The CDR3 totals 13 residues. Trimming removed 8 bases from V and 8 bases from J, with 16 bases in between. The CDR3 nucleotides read TGTGCCAGTCGGGCCACTCGGAGTTATGAGCAGTTCTTC. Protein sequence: CASRATRSYEQFF. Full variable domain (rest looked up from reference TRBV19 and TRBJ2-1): DGGITQSPKYLFRKEGQNVTLSCEQNLNHDAMYWYRQDPGQGLRLIYYSQIVNDFQKGDIAEGYSVSREKKESFPLTVTSAQKNPTAFYLCASRATRSYEQFFGPGTRLTVL.

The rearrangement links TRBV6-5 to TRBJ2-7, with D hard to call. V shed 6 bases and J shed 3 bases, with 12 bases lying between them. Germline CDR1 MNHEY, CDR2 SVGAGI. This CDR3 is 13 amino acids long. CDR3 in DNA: TGTGCCAGCAGCGTTGTGGGATACTACGAGCAGTACTTC. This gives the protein CASSVVGYYEQYF.

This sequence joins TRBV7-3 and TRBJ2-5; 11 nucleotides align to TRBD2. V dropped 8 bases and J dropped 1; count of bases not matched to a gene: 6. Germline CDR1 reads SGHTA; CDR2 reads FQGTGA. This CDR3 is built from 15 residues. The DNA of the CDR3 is TGTGCCAGCTCCTCTAGCGGGGGGCTCCAAGAGACCCAGTACTTC. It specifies CASSSSGGLQETQYF.

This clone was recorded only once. Written as DNA, the CDR3 is TGTGCCAGCAGTTTTAGGGGGCAGGATTCACCCCTCCACTTT. This translates into CASSFRGQDSPLHF. The chain recombines TRBV27 with TRBJ1-6; 7 positions agree with TRBD1. The CDR3 loop spans 14 amino acids. The ends lost 3 bases at V and 8 bases at J; junction bases unmatched: 4. From germline, CDR1 is MNHEY and CDR2 SMNVEV (reference sequence).

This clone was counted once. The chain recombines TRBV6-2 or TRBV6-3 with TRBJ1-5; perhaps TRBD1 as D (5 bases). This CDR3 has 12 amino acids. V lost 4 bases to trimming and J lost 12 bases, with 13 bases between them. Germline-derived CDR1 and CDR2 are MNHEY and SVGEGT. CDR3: CASSSVGGLQHF. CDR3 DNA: TGTGCCAGCAGTTCCGTTGGGGGTCTCCAGCATTTT.

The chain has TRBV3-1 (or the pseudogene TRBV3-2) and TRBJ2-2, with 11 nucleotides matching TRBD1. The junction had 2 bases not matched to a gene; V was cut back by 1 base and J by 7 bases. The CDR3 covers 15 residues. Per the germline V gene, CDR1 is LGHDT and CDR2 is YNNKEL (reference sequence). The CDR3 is CASSQVGQGVGELFF. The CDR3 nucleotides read TGTGCCAGCAGCCAAGTGGGACAGGGGGTCGGGGAGCTGTTTTTT.

The CDR3 nucleotides read TGTGCTAGTGGTCCGGGGTACACTGAAGCTTTCTTT. Amino acids: CASGPGYTEAFF. The chain combines TRBV12-5 with TRBJ1-1; D gene uncertain. Germline lookup yields CDR1 LGHNT and CDR2 FRNRAP. Between the trimmed V and J ends, which lost 5 bases and 3 bases, there was a span of 7 bases. This CDR3 has 12 amino acids.

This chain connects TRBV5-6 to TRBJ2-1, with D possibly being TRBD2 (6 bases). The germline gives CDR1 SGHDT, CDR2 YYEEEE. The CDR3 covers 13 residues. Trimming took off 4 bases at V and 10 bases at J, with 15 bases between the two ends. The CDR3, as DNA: TGTGCCAGCAGCCTGACCCGGGCGGGGGAGCAGTTCTTC. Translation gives CASSLTRAGEQFF. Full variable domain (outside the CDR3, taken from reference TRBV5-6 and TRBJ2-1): DAGVTQSPTHLIKTRGQQVTLRCSPKSGHDTVSWYQQALGQGPQFIFQYYEEEERQRGNFPDRFSGHQFPNYSSELNVNALLLGDSALYLCASSLTRAGEQFFGPGTRLTVL.

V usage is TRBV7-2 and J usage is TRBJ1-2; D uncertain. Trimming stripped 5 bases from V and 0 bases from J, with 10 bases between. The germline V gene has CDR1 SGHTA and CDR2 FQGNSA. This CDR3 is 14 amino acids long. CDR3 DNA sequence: TGTGCCAGCAGCCTAGAGACAACTAACTATGGCTACACCTTC. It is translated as CASSLETTNYGYTF.

The CDR3 coding sequence is TGTGCCAGCAGCCTTTGGGCCGGGCAGCCCGCGGATACGCAGTATTTT. Translating gives CASSLWAGQPADTQYF. The chain employs TRBV7-3 and TRBJ2-3; no clear D gene. Germline lookup yields CDR1 SGHTA and CDR2 FQGTGA. With 5 bases removed from V and 6 bases from J, the gap between germline ends came to 21 bases. This CDR3 spans 16 amino acids.

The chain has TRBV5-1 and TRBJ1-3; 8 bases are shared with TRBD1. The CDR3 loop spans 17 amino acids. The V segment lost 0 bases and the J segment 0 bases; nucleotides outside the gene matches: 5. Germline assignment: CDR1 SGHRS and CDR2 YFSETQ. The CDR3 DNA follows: TGCGCCAGCAGCTTGGGGACAGGGAAACTCTCTGGAAACACCATATATTTT. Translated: CASSLGTGKLSGNTIYF.

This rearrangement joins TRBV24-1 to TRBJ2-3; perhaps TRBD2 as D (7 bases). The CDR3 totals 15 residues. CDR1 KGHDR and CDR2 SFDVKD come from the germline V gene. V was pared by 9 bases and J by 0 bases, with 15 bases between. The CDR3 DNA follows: TGTGCCACCGGGGGCGGGCGGGGGAGCACAGATACGCAGTATTTT. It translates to CATGGGRGSTDTQYF.

The CDR3 is CASSLGGTGGTEAFF. The CDR3, as DNA: TGCGCCAGCAGCTTGGGTGGGACAGGGGGGACTGAAGCTTTCTTT. The chain recombines TRBV5-1 with TRBJ1-1; 11 bases map to TRBD1. J was trimmed by 5 bases and V by 0 bases; bases with no gene match: 3. Germline CDR1 SGHRS, CDR2 YFSETQ. The CDR3 length is 15 residues. The full variable domain, with the rest looked up from reference TRBV5-1 and TRBJ1-1, is KAGVTQTPRYLIKTRGQQVTLSCSPISGHRSVSWYQQTPGQGLQFLFEYFSETQRNKGNFPGRFSGRQFSNSRSEMNVSTLELGDSALYLCASSLGGTGGTEAFFGQGTRLTVV.

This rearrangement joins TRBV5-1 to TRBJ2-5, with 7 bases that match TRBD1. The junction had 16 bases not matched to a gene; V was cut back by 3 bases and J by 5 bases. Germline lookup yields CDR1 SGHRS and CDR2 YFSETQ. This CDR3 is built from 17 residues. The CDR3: CASSSKRGPGQSETQYF. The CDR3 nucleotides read TGCGCCAGCAGCTCAAAGAGGGGACCGGGACAGTCCGAGACCCAGTACTTC. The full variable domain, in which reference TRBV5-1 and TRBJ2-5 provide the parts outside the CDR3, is KAGVTQTPRYLIKTRGQQVTLSCSPISGHRSVSWYQQTPGQGLQFLFEYFSETQRNKGNFPGRFSGRQFSNSRSEMNVSTLELGDSALYLCASSSKRGPGQSETQYFGPGTRLLVL.

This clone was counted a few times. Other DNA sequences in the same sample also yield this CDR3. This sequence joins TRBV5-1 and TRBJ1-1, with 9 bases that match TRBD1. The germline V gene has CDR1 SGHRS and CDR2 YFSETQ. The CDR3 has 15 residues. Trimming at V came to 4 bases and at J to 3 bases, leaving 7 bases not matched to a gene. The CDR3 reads CASSAGTGSYTEAFF. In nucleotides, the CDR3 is TGCGCCAGCAGCGCCGGGACAGGGAGTTACACTGAAGCTTTCTTT. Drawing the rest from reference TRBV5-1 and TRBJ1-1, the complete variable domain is KAGVTQTPRYLIKTRGQQVTLSCSPISGHRSVSWYQQTPGQGLQFLFEYFSETQRNKGNFPGRFSGRQFSNSRSEMNVSTLELGDSALYLCASSAGTGSYTEAFFGQGTRLTVV.

The CDR3 protein is CSVPRTQGAPYGYTF. DNA for the CDR3: TGCAGCGTACCTAGGACACAGGGGGCGCCGTATGGCTACACCTTC. The chain combines TRBV29-1 with TRBJ1-2, with 9 bases lining up with TRBD1. CDR3 length: 15 residues. J gave up 5 bases and V 6 bases, and 13 bases lay outside the gene matches. In germline, CDR1 is SQVTM, CDR2 ANQGSEA.

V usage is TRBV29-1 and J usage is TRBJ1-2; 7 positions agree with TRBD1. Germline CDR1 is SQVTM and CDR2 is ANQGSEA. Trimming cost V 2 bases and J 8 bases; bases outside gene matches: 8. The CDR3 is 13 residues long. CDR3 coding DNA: TGCAGCGTTGAACGACAGGGAGCCACCGGCTACACCTTC. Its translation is CSVERQGATGYTF.

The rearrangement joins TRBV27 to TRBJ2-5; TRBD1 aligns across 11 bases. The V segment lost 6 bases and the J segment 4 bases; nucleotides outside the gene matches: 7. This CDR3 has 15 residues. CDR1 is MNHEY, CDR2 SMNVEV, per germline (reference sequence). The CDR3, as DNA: TGTGCCAGCAGGCACCGGGACAGGGGGGCAGAGACCCAGTACTTC. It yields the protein CASRHRDRGAETQYF.

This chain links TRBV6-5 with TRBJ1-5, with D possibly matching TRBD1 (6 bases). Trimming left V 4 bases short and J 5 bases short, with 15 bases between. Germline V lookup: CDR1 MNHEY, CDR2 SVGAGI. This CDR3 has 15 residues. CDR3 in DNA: TGTGCCAGCAGTTGGACCCGGGGGGCGGATCAGCCCCAGCATTTT. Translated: CASSWTRGADQPQHF.

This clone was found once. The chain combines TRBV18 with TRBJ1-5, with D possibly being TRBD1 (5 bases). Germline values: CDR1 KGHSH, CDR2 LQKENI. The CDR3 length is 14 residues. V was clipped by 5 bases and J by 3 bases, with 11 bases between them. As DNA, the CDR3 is TGTGCCAGCTCAGGGGGAGGAAACAATCAGCCCCAGCATTTT. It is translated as CASSGGGNNQPQHF.

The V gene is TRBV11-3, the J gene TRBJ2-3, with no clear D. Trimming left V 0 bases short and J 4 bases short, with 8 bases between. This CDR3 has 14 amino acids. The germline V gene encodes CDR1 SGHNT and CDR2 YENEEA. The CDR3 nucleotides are TGTGCCAGCAGCTTAGATTGGGCGGCAGATACGCAGTATTTT. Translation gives CASSLDWAADTQYF.

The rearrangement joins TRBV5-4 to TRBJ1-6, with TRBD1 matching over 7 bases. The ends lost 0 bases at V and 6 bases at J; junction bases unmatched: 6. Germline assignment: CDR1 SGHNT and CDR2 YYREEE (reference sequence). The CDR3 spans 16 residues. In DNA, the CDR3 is TGTGCCAGCAGCTTGGTGAGGGGACAGACTAATTCACCCCTCCACTTT. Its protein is CASSLVRGQTNSPLHF.